This T cell receptor beta chain was sequenced for a study of shared clonotypes between healthy human individuals. Study observations and caveats: Rarefaction demonstrated incomplete sorted-subset sequencing despite large depth.

The repertoire was sequenced with immunoSEQ multiplex PCR; TCRdb's copy has only in-frame clones and lacks some. The sample consists of some 650,000 clones, less than 98% of them appearing once. Concerning this clone: Its antigen is still unknown.

CD4+ cells yielded CD45RA+ naive and CD45RA-negative memory subsets. The receptor comes from a woman aged 25 to 45 in good health. Sequencing input: naive CD4+ T cells sorted from blood. Subset indicated: CD45RA+ positively selected.

CDR3 sequence: CASRLMHQPQHF. CDR3 coding DNA: TGTGCCAGCCGATTGATGCATCAGCCCCAGCATTTT. The V call is TRBV6-1, the J call TRBJ1-5; D not certain. This CDR3 is 12 amino acids long. Germline CDR1 MNHNS, CDR2 SASEGT. V gave up 8 bases and J gave up 5 bases, with 10 bases separating them.